The rows below give T cell receptor beta chains drawn from one sample of a study of OX40 agonist ivuxolimab in advanced cancers. Libraries were prepared by immunoSEQ multiplex PCR; TCRdb keeps only in-frame clonotypes and omits some of them. This sample carries about 100,000 clones, around 94% of them seen once, and the ten largest clones take less than 0.2%. The sequencing used CD4+ or CD8+ T cells sorted from blood, collected in a trial of the OX40 agonist ivuxolimab. The receptors shown here come from an adult with an advanced solid tumor such as melanoma, head and neck, liver or kidney cancer. The CDR3 runs from the conserved cysteine through the conserved F or W. Fields, in order: D gene, J gene, V gene, clone size, CDR3 protein, CDR3 DNA. The D gene is left open where the match is weak. Clone sizes are given selectively: once, few, many, or a class where the clone is expanded.

- TRBJ1-6 TRBV21-1 - CASSQTGDKMDSPLHF TGTGCCAGCAGCCAGACAGGGGATAAGATGGATTCACCCCTCCACTTT
- TRBJ2-7 TRBV7-9 few CASCSGFREQYF TGTGCCAGCTGCTCGGGGTTCAGGGAGCAGTACTTC
- TRBJ2-1 TRBV2 - CAGNRDHYNEQFF TGTGCCGGCAACCGGGACCACTACAATGAGCAGTTCTTC
- TRBJ1-1 TRBV28 few CASSFGGGTEAFF TGTGCCAGCAGTTTTGGAGGGGGCACTGAAGCTTTCTTT
TRBD2 TRBJ2-7 TRBV10-3 - CAISSSGGAYEQYF TGTGCCATCAGTTCTAGCGGGGGGGCGTACGAGCAGTACTTC
- TRBJ1-5 TRBV28 - CASRADGNNQPQHF TGTGCCAGCAGGGCGGACGGAAACAATCAGCCCCAGCATTTT
- TRBJ1-5 TRBV19 - CASSIVGGLNQPQHF TGTGCCAGTAGTATAGTGGGGGGCCTCAATCAGCCCCAGCATTTT
TRBD1 TRBJ2-1 TRBV6-1 - CASMWDRGDNEQFF TGTGCCAGCATGTGGGACAGGGGGGACAATGAGCAGTTCTTC
- TRBJ1-1 TRBV5-4 - CASNIGPGNTEAFF TGTGCCAGCAATATCGGGCCTGGGAACACTGAAGCTTTCTTT
TRBD1 TRBJ2-7 TRBV27 - CASSFTGAYEQYF TGTGCCAGCAGTTTCACAGGGGCCTACGAGCAGTACTTC
- TRBJ1-3 TRBV7-2 - CASSTPRGNTIYF TGTGCCAGCAGCACCCCCAGAGGAAACACCATATATTTT
TRBD2 TRBJ2-7 TRBV19 - CASSIRAGGTYEQYF TGTGCCAGTAGTATAAGGGCGGGAGGGACCTACGAGCAGTACTTC
TRBD2 TRBJ2-7 TRBV6-6 - CASSSSAGAYEQYF TGTGCCAGCAGTTCCTCAGCGGGAGCCTACGAGCAGTACTTC